Listed below are T cell receptor beta chains from one sample, sequenced in a study of T-cell reconstitution after alpha-beta-depleted transplantation in children. TCRdb processed the PCR reads anew with MiXCR; each CDR3 protein has one entry. The data contain about 300,000 distinct CDR3 sequences, around 7.1% of them seen just once; the ten biggest clones take up around 10%. The sample in question was peripheral blood, obtained 360 days after TCRalphabeta/CD19-depleted stem cell transplant. The receptors here all came from a female patient aged 2 to 10 who had a stem cell transplant for Fanconi anemia, so the T cells may come from the graft donor. The CDR3 runs from the conserved cysteine through the conserved F or W. A D gene is named only where the DNA matches it firmly. Some rows mark clone size as missing; the rest say once, few, many or name a class of expanded clone.

NA,TRBV5-8,few,TRBJ1-2,TGTGCCAGCAGCCCGGACGGGGGGCCTAGCTATGGCTACACCTTC,CASSPDGGPSYGYTF
NA,TRBV28,NA,TRBJ2-2,TGTGCCAGCAGTTCCTACTACATCGGGGAGCTGTTTTTT,CASSSYYIGELFF
TRBD1,TRBV11-1,NA,TRBJ2-2,TGTGCCAGCAGCACAGGGGGCAACACCGGGCAGCTGTTTTTT,CASSTGGNTGQLFF
TRBD2,TRBV20-1,NA,TRBJ2-5,TGCAGTGCTAGAGAAAAACCGGGAGGGTTCGAAGAGACCCAGTACTTC,CSAREKPGGFEETQYF
TRBD2,TRBV3-1,once,TRBJ2-1,TGTGCCAGCGGCGAGGCGGGGGGCTGGGATGAGCAGTTCTTC,CASGEAGGWDEQFF
NA,TRBV5-1,few,TRBJ2-2,TGCGCCAGCAGCCCAGGGGCGGATACCGGGGAGCTGTTTTTT,CASSPGADTGELFF
TRBD2,TRBV12-3/TRBV12-4,many,TRBJ2-5,TGTGCCAGCAGTCCCTCGGCGGGGGGGCATTATATCGAGACCCAGTACTTC,CASSPSAGGHYIETQYF
TRBD2,TRBV28,few,TRBJ2-1,TGTGCCAGCAGTCCCCTATCGGGACTAGCGGGGACCAAGGGGGTCTACAATGAGCAGTTCTTC,CASSPLSGLAGTKGVYNEQFF
NA,TRBV5-4,few,TRBJ1-2,TGTGCCAGCAGCTTGAACAGGGAGTATGGCTACACCTTC,CASSLNREYGYTF
TRBD1,TRBV6-5,many,TRBJ1-2,TGTGCCAGCAGTTACCTTCCCAGGGGGCGAGGTGGCTACACCTTC,CASSYLPRGRGGYTF
NA,TRBV6-2/TRBV6-3,many,TRBJ1-5,TGTGCCAGCAGCCTACAGGAGCCTTATAGCAATCAGCCCCAGCATTTT,CASSLQEPYSNQPQHF
NA,TRBV20-1,few,TRBJ2-6,TGCAGTGCTAGACCCAAAGGGGTGGGTGGGGCCAACGTCCTGACTTTC,CSARPKGVGGANVLTF
NA,TRBV6-1,NA,TRBJ1-6,TGTGCCAGCAGTGCCCGGGACTATAATTCACCCCTCCACTTT,CASSARDYNSPLHF
NA,TRBV11-2,NA,TRBJ2-5,TGTGCCAGCAGCTTAGGGAGGGCCAGCCAAGAGACCCAGTACTTC,CASSLGRASQETQYF
NA,TRBV7-2,many,TRBJ2-3,TGTGCCAGCAGCTTAGAAGCCACAGATACGCAGTATTTT,CASSLEATDTQYF